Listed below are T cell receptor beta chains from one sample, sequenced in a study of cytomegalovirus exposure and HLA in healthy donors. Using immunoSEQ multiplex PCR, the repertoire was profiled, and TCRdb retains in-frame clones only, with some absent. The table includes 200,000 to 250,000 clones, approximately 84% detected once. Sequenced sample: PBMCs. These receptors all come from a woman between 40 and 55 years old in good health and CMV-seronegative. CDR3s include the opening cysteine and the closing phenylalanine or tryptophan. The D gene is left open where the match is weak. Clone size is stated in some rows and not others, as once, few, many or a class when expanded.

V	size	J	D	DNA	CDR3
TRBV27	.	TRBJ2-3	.	TGTGCCAGCAGTTGGGGCAGGGGCACAGATACGCAGTATTTT	CASSWGRGTDTQYF
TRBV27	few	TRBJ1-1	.	TGTGCCAGCAGTTTAGTAAGGGAGGGCACTGAAGCTTTCTTT	CASSLVREGTEAFF
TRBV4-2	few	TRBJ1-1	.	TGTGCCAGCAGCCAAGGTTATTACAGGAACACTGAAGCTTTCTTT	CASSQGYYRNTEAFF
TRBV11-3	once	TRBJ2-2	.	TGTGCCAGCAGCTTACACCCGACAGAGAACACCGGGGAGCTGTTTTTT	CASSLHPTENTGELFF
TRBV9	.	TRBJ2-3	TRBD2	TGTGCCAGCAGCCCCGGTCTAGCGGGGGACACAGATACGCAGTATTTT	CASSPGLAGDTDTQYF
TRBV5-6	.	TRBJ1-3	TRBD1	TGTGCCAGCAGCTGGGGGGACAGCCACTCTGGAAACACCATATATTTT	CASSWGDSHSGNTIYF
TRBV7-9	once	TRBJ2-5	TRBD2	TGTGCCAGCAGCCCCCCAGCTAGCGGGAAAGAGACCCAGTACTTC	CASSPPASGKETQYF
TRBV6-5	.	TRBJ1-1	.	TGTGCCAGCAGTAACCTTGGACACTCGAACACTGAAGCTTTCTTT	CASSNLGHSNTEAFF
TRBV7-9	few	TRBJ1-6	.	TGTGCCAGCAGCCCTGGGGAGTATAATTCACCCCTCCACTTT	CASSPGEYNSPLHF
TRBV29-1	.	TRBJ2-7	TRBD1	TGCAGCGTTGGAGGACAGGGCCACGAGCAGTACTTC	CSVGGQGHEQYF
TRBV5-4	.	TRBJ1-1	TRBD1	TGTGCCAGCAGCTTGGACAGGGGGCCGAACACTGAAGCTTTCTTT	CASSLDRGPNTEAFF
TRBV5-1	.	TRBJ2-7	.	TGCGCCAGCAGCCCGGGGAGGGGGTACGAGCAGTACTTC	CASSPGRGYEQYF
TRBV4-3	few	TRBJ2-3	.	TGCGCCAGCAGCCAAGTAAGCACAGATACGCAGTATTTT	CASSQVSTDTQYF
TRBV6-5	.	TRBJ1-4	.	TGTGCCAGCGGTGCAGGGGCTGGCGAAAAACTGTTTTTT	CASGAGAGEKLFF
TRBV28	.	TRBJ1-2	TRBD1	TGTGCCAGCAGTCTCGGACAGGGTGGGGGCTACACCTTC	CASSLGQGGGYTF
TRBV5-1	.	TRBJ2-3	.	TGCGCCAGCAGCGCCCCAGGGATCGATACGCAGTATTTT	CASSAPGIDTQYF
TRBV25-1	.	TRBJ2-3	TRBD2	TGTGCCAGCAGTGAATGGGGGGGAGCAGATACGCAGTATTTT	CASSEWGGADTQYF
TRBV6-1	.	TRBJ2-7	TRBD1	TGTGCCAGCAGTGCGAGGCGGGACAGGTTCAAGGATTGGTCCTACGAGCAGTACTTC	CASSARRDRFKDWSYEQYF
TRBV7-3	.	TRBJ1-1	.	TGTGCCAGCAGCTCGGACAGGAACACTGAAGCTTTCTTT	CASSSDRNTEAFF
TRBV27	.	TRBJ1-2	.	TGTGCCAGCAGTACACTAGGGAATGGCTACACCTTC	CASSTLGNGYTF
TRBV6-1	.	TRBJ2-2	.	TGTGCCAGCAGGAGACTACAGGGGAACACCGGGGAGCTGTTTTTT	CASRRLQGNTGELFF
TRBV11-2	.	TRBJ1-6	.	TGTGCCAGCAGCTTAGCTTCCAGAGGGAGCTCCTATAATTCACCCCTCCACTTT	CASSLASRGSSYNSPLHF
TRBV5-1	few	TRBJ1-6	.	TGCGCCAGCAGCTTGGAGGCAGGGGCGTATTCACCCCTCCACTTT	CASSLEAGAYSPLHF
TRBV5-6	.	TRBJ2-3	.	TGTGCCAGCAGCCCTACTGGCGGGCGCACAGATACGCAGTATTTT	CASSPTGGRTDTQYF
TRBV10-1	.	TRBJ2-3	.	TGCGCCAGCTCTGGCCGCGGGTCAGTCGATACGCAGTATTTT	CASSGRGSVDTQYF
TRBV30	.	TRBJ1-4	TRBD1	TGTGCCTGGAGTGACGACAGGGTGGTAGGGGAAAAACTGTTTTTT	CAWSDDRVVGEKLFF
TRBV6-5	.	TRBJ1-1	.	TGTGCCAGCAGTTACTCTACGGGTTTCACTGAAGCTTTCTTT	CASSYSTGFTEAFF
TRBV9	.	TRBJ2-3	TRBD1	TGTGCCAGCAGCGTAGAGGGGGCCTTCACAGATACGCAGTATTTT	CASSVEGAFTDTQYF
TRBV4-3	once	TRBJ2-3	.	TGCGCCAGCAGCCAAGAGTCTGGGCGCACAGATACGCAGTATTTT	CASSQESGRTDTQYF
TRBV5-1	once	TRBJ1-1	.	TGCGCCAGCAGCTTGGAACCCGACTCTGCTGAAGCTTTCTTT	CASSLEPDSAEAFF
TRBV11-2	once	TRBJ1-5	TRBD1	TGTGCCAGCAGCCCTCGGGACAGGGGGTTTTTTGAACAGCCCCAGCATTTT	CASSPRDRGFFEQPQHF
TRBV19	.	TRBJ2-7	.	TGTGCCAGTAGTATACAGGGGCGGTCCTACGAGCAGTACTTC	CASSIQGRSYEQYF
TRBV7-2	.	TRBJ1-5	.	TGTGCCAGCAGGAGCGGCAATCAGCCCCAGCATTTT	CASRSGNQPQHF
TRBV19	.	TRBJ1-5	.	TGTGCCAGTAGTTCTGACAGCCAATATAGCAATCAGCCCCAGCATTTT	CASSSDSQYSNQPQHF
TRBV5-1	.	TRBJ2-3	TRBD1	TGCGCCAGCAGCAAGGGACAGGTCACAGATACGCAGTATTTT	CASSKGQVTDTQYF
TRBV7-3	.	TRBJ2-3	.	TGTGCCAGCAGCTTAATAGGAGGGGATAGCACAGATACGCAGTATTTT	CASSLIGGDSTDTQYF
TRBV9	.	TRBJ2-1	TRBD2	TGTGCCAGCAGCGTTAGCGGGGGGGTGCAGGGTGAGCAGTTCTTC	CASSVSGGVQGEQFF
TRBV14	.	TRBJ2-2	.	TGTGCCAGCAGCCAACGTCCGCCGGGGTCTCGGGGGGAGCTGTTTTTT	CASSQRPPGSRGELFF
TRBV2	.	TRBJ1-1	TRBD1	TGTGCCAGCAGTGGGACAGGGGGAATGAACACTGAAGCTTTCTTT	CASSGTGGMNTEAFF
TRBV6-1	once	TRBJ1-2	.	TGTGCCAGCAGTGCATTTTCCGGGGGACCTACCTATGGCTACACCTTC	CASSAFSGGPTYGYTF
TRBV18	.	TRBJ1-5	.	TGTGCCAGCTCACCCGAGGGAAGTCAGCCCCAGCATTTT	CASSPEGSQPQHF
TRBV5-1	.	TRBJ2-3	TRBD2	TGCGCCAGCAGCCGGGACCTTGCGAGGGGGACTAGCGGGGAAACAGATACGCAGTATTTT	CASSRDLARGTSGETDTQYF
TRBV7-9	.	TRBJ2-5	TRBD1	TGTGCCAGCAGCCATGGACAGGGGGCGACAGAGACCCAGTACTTC	CASSHGQGATETQYF
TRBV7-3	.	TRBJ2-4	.	TGTGCCAGCAGCCCTTCTCCGGGAGCCAAAAACATTCAGTACTTC	CASSPSPGAKNIQYF
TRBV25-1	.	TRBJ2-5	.	TGTGCCAGCAGTCCTAAAGTAGGACCGCAGATCGGGGGGACCCAGTACTTC	CASSPKVGPQIGGTQYF
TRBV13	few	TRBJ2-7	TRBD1	TGTGCCAGCAGCTTGAGGAACAGGGGGCTTGGCGAGCAGTACTTC	CASSLRNRGLGEQYF
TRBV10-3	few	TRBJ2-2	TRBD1	TGTGCCATCAGTGGGACAGGGAACACCGGGGAGCTGTTTTTT	CAISGTGNTGELFF
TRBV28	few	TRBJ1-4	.	TGTGCCAGCAGTTTGTCACAGGTTCGAGAAAAACTGTTTTTT	CASSLSQVREKLFF
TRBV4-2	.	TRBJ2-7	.	TGTGCCAGCAGCCAAGATTCTTCCCTAGCGCCATCGCCCTACGAGCAGTACTTC	CASSQDSSLAPSPYEQYF
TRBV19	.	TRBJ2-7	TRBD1	TGTGCCAGTAGTAGGGGACAGGGAGGGTTGGAGCAGTACTTC	CASSRGQGGLEQYF
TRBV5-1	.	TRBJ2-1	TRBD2	TGCGCCAGCAGCTTGAGCGGCCTAGCGGGGGTGGATGAGCAGTTCTTC	CASSLSGLAGVDEQFF
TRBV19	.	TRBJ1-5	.	TGTGCCAGTAGTATACAGGGTGGTCAGCCCCAGCATTTT	CASSIQGGQPQHF
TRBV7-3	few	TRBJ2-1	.	TGTGCCAGCAGACCCTTCCCGGGTAATGAGCAGTTCTTC	CASRPFPGNEQFF
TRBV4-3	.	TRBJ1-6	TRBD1	TGCGCCAGCAGCCAAGGGCCTACAGGGGAACATAATTCACCCCTCCACTTT	CASSQGPTGEHNSPLHF
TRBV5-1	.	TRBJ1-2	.	TGCGCCAGCAGCCCGAGGGAGGGGAACTATGGCTACACCTTC	CASSPREGNYGYTF